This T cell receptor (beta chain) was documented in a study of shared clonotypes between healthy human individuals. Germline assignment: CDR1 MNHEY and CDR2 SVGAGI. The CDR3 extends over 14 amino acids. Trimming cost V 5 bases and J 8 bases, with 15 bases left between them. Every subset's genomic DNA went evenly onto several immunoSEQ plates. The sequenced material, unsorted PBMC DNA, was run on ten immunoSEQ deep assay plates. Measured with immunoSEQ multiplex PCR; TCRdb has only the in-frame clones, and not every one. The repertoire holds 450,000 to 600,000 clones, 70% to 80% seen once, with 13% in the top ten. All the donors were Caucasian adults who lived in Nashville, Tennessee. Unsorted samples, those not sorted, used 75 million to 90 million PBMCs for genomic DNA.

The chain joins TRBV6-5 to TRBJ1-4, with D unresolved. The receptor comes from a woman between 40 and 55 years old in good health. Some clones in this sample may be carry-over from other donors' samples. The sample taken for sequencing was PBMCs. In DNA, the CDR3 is TGTGCCAGCAGTCATCAGGACTCGGAGGAAAAACTGTTTTTT. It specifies CASSHQDSEEKLFF.